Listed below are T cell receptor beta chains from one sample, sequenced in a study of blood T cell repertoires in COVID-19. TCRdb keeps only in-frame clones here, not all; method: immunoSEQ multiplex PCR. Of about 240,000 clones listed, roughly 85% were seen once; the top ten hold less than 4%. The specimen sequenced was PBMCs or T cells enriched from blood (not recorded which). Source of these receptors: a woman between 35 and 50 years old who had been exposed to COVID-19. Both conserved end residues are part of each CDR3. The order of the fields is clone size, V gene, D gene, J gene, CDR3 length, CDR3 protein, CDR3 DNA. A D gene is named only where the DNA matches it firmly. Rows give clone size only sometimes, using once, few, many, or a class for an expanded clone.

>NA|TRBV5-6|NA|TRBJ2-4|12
CASSLDGGTPIF
TGTGCCAGCAGCTTGGACGGCGGGACCCCTATCTTC
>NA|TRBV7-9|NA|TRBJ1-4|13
CASSQAPVEKLFF
TGTGCCAGCAGCCAAGCCCCTGTTGAAAAACTGTTTTTT
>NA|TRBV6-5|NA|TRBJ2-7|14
CASRVQTVDYEQYF
TGTGCCAGCAGGGTTCAAACAGTCGACTACGAGCAGTACTTC
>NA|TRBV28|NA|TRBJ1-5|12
CASSSTNQPQHF
TGTGCCAGCAGTTCTACGAATCAGCCCCAGCATTTT
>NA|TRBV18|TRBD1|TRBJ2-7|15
CASSPQGTGAYEQYF
TGTGCCAGCTCACCACAAGGGACAGGGGCCTACGAGCAGTACTTC
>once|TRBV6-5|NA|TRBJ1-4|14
CASRRGHDNEKLFF
TGTGCCAGCAGAAGAGGACACGATAATGAAAAACTGTTTTTT
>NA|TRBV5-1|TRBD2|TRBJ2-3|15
CASSSGGQDTDTQYF
TGCGCCAGCAGTAGCGGGGGCCAGGACACAGATACGCAGTATTTT
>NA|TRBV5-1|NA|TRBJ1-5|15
CASSVGTGTGQPQHF
TGCGCCAGCAGCGTAGGTACAGGGACCGGTCAGCCCCAGCATTTT
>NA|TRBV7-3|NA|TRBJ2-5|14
CASSLGTFQETQYF
TGTGCCAGCAGCTTAGGGACTTTCCAAGAGACCCAGTACTTC
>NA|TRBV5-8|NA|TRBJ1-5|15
CASSLGPQGFQPQHF
TGTGCCAGCAGCTTGGGCCCACAGGGTTTTCAGCCCCAGCATTTT
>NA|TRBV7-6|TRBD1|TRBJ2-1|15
CASSSGQGVYNEQFF
TGTGCCAGCAGCTCCGGACAGGGTGTTTACAATGAGCAGTTCTTC
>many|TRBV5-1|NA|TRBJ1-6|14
CASSYQGRDSPLHF
TGCGCCAGCAGCTACCAGGGAAGGGATTCACCCCTCCACTTT
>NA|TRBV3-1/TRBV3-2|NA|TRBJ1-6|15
CASSQEQGRSSPLHF
TGTGCCAGCAGCCAAGAGCAAGGGAGGAGTTCACCCCTCCACTTT
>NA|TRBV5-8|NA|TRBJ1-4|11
CASSLLTRVFF
TGTGCCAGCAGCTTGTTGACGAGGGTGTTTTTT
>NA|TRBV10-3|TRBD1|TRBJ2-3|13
CAISRRGPDTQYF
TGTGCCATCAGTCGAAGGGGGCCCGATACGCAGTATTTT
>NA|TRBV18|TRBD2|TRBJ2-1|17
CASSLTTGTSGHNEQFF
TGTGCCAGCTCACTGACCACCGGGACTAGCGGTCACAATGAGCAGTTCTTC
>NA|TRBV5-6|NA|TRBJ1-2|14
CASSPTGGNYGYTF
TGTGCCAGCAGCCCGACGGGGGGAAACTATGGCTACACCTTC
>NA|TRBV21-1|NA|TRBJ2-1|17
CASSKVEGGDPYNEQFF
TGTGCCAGCAGCAAAGTAGAGGGGGGGGATCCCTACAATGAGCAGTTCTTC
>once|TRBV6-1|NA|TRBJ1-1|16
CASSEFLPGVGTEAFF
TGTGCCAGCAGTGAATTTCTCCCCGGGGTGGGGACTGAAGCTTTCTTT
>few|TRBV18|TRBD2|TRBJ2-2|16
CASSLLTGGSTGELFF
TGTGCCAGCTCACTACTAACGGGGGGAAGCACCGGAGAGCTGTTTTTT
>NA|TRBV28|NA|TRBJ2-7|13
CASNSIISYEQYF
TGTGCCAGCAACAGTATAATCTCCTACGAGCAGTACTTC
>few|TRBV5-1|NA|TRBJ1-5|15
CASSLGGEGGQPQHF
TGCGCCAGCAGCTTGGGAGGGGAGGGGGGCCAGCCCCAGCATTTT
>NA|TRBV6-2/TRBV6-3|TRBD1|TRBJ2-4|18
CASSYNIQGPVAKNIQYF
TGTGCCAGCAGTTACAATATACAGGGGCCGGTAGCCAAAAACATTCAGTACTTC